This T cell receptor beta chain stems from a study of T cell changes during pregnancy in multiple sclerosis (dated by TCRdb to the late 2010s). At the level of the whole study: In women with multiple sclerosis, the researchers looked at how the T cell repertoire shifted as pregnancy progressed.

Points on this clone: Its antigen is currently not known. No qualities accompany the bases; no much larger clone lies one base away.

Libraries were built with the immunoSEQ multiplex PCR assay. Imported from immuneACCESS, the table was reduced by TCRdb to in-frame sequences with V and J called. These copies leave out some clones; in studies compared against another copy, an unresolved V gene accounts for under half, and the cause of the remainder is not known. The sample profile shows roughly 110,000 clones; 92% of them were found once. Approximately 1.6% of the sample comes from the top ten. Trimming leaves V shorter by 2 bases and J shorter by 9 bases, with the junction holding 9 bases beyond the gene matches. For CDR1 and CDR2, the germline V gene (reference sequence) lists MNHEY and SMNVEV. The CDR3 numbers 15 residues from cysteine through phenylalanine. The kept DNA is CDR3 alone, 45 bases in frame from the first base.

The chain joins TRBV27 to TRBJ2-1; 8 bases in the junction line up with TRBD1. The sample consisted of peripheral blood, taken after pregnancy. The receptor was isolated from a female donor with multiple sclerosis, enrolled in a pregnancy study. The bases read TGTGCCAGCAGTTTAGTCGGACAGGGTCTAACTGAGCAGTTCTTC. Its product reads: CASSLVGQGLTEQFF.